In this sample, the clone carrying this T cell receptor (beta chain) turned up once. Its antigen is unknown. This specimen comes from a study of shared clonotypes between healthy human individuals. Overall study results and limits: The expectation was that sequencing depth would affect clonotype sharing among donors.

V was trimmed by 1 base and J by 4 bases, leaving 11 bases between them. The CDR3 extends over 15 amino acids. In germline, CDR1 is MNHNS, CDR2 SASEGT. Data came from immunoSEQ multiplex PCR; TCRdb stores just in-frame clones and leaves some out. The data show about a million clones, around three quarters seen once. The chain is built from TRBV6-1 and TRBJ2-1, with D perhaps TRBD1 or TRBD2 (5 bases each). The TCR comes from a young man in good health. Some clones in this sample may be carry-over from other donors' samples. Sequencing was carried out using memory CD4+ T cells from PBMCs. Subset defined: CD45RA-negative fraction. CDR3 in amino acids: CASSEGVRGYNEQFF. DNA of the CDR3: TGTGCCAGCAGTGAAGGGGTGAGGGGTTACAATGAGCAGTTCTTC.